This T cell receptor beta chain was sequenced during a study of T cells after yellow fever vaccination. Study findings and constraints: Primary-vaccination clones mostly resurfaced post-booster (96% CD4, just under 90% CD8).

As for this clonotype: What it recognizes is unknown.

Universal primer sites and UMIs were introduced during 5'RACE template-switching synthesis of TCR cDNA. TCRdb redid the calling of the 5' RACE reads with MiXCR, one entry per CDR3 protein. Altogether fewer than 450,000 distinct CDR3 sequences are present, approximately 4% being singletons, with the ten largest covering approximately 24%. This CDR3 has 21 amino acids. V was shortened by 4 bases and J by 4 bases, with 32 bases between the two germline ends. Per the germline V gene, CDR1 is MNHEY and CDR2 is SMNVEV (reference sequence). The gene calls are TRBV27 and TRBJ2-1; a possible D gene is TRBD1 (6 bases). This clonotype was obtained from a man between 18 and 29 years old who received the YFV17D yellow fever vaccine. This specimen consisted of PBMCs, obtained 5 days after the yellow fever booster vaccination. CDR3 sequence reads: CASSSTEPQNRVFMGYNEQFF. The CDR3, as DNA: TGTGCCAGCAGTTCCACCGAGCCACAGAACAGGGTGTTTATGGGGTACAATGAGCAGTTCTTC.